Described below is a single TCR beta chain sequence and its context. V was clipped by 1 base and J by 0 bases, with 7 bases between them. There are 16 residues in the CDR3. Germline V lookup: CDR1 SGHNT, CDR2 YENEEA. The data stem from a study of OX40 agonist ivuxolimab in advanced cancers. Study background: Partial responses occurred in Three dose-escalation patients, one with hepatocellular carcinoma and two with cutaneous melanoma.

Here immunoSEQ multiplex PCR was the method, and the copy in TCRdb shows in-frame clones only, minus some. The sample comprises over 60,000 clones, around nine tenths of which are singletons, and roughly 0.38% rests with the top ten. The chain has TRBV11-3 and TRBJ2-6; D remains ambiguous. Sequenced material: CD4+ or CD8+ T cells sorted from blood, taken in a trial of the OX40 agonist ivuxolimab. This sequence originates from an adult with an advanced solid tumor such as melanoma, head and neck, liver or kidney cancer. The CDR3 sequence is CASSLAHSSGANVLTF. CDR3 sequence (DNA): TGTGCCAGCAGCTTAGCCCACAGCTCTGGGGCCAACGTCCTGACTTTC.